This T cell receptor (beta chain) stems from a study of blood T cell repertoires in COVID-19. Study-wide background: PBMCs, B-cell-depleted T cells, or T cells provided the cDNA or gDNA that made up the material.

The CDR3 length is 15 residues. CDR1 is SGHNT and CDR2 is YYREEE in the germline V gene (reference sequence). V lost 4 bases and J lost 4; bases outside the gene matches: 8. The assay was immunoSEQ multiplex PCR, and TCRdb's table has in-frame clones only and misses some. The sample has roughly 190,000 clones, 75% to 90% seen once. This TCR came from a woman aged 40 to 50 with acute or convalescent COVID-19. The sequenced sample consisted of peripheral blood. The gene calls are TRBV5-4 and TRBJ2-3; 8 bases match TRBD2. This chain's CDR3 is CASSLSGSWADTQYF. DNA of the CDR3: TGTGCCAGCAGCCTCAGCGGGAGCTGGGCAGATACGCAGTATTTT.